Each of the 17 T cell receptor beta chains below was sequenced from the same sample in a study of blood T cell repertoires in COVID-19 (dated by TCRdb to 2020 to 2021). Library method: the immunoSEQ multiplex PCR assay. Drawn from immuneACCESS, this table holds only the in-frame rearrangements with V and J called that TCRdb kept. Clones are partly lost; checked studies trace under half to an unresolved V gene and leave the rest unexplained. The table for this sample lists 40,000 to 55,000 clones; 65% to 85% of them were counted only once. Roughly 4.8% of the sample lies in the top ten. Sample: peripheral blood. These receptors came from a human donor in a cohort sampled during active COVID-19.

This clone has just one count. The chain uses TRBV5-1 and TRBJ2-7, with D hard to call. The CDR3 is made up of 14 amino acids. The V and J ends lost 1 base and 5 bases respectively, with 13 bases between them. The germline V gene has CDR1 SGHRS and CDR2 YFSETQ. The CDR3 DNA reads TGCGCCAGCAGCTTGTGGGTGTCAGGTAACGAGCAGTACTTC. Translation: CASSLWVSGNEQYF.

The chain links TRBV19 to TRBJ1-1; D is ambiguous. CDR1 and CDR2 from the germline V gene are LNHDA and SQIVND (reference sequence). CDR3 size: 13 residues. V was shortened by 10 bases and J by 3 bases, with 15 bases between the two germline ends. The chain's CDR3 is CATARGLYTEAFF. The CDR3 nucleotides read TGTGCCACCGCCCGGGGTTTATACACTGAAGCTTTCTTT.

The V call is TRBV11-2, the J call TRBJ2-7, with TRBD2 identical over 10 bases. Germline CDR1 and CDR2: SGHAT and FQNNGV. The CDR3 has 17 residues. The ends lost 0 bases at V and 2 bases at J; junction bases unmatched: 7. The CDR3: CASSLDQLAGTTYEQYF. CDR3 DNA sequence: TGTGCCAGCAGCTTAGATCAACTAGCGGGGACCACCTACGAGCAGTACTTC. The variable domain in full, completed from reference TRBV11-2 and TRBJ2-7, reads EAGVAQSPRYKIIEKRQSVAFWCNPISGHATLYWYQQILGQGPKLLIQFQNNGVVDDSQLPKDRFSAERLKGVDSTLKIQPAKLEDSAVYLCASSLDQLAGTTYEQYFGPGTRLTVT.

The chain uses TRBV25-1 and TRBJ2-1; 8 nucleotides align to TRBD2. CDR1 is MGHDK and CDR2 is SYGVNS in the germline V gene. The CDR3 covers 15 residues. The V and J ends lost 6 bases and 1 base, in that order; junction bases with no gene match: 5. The CDR3 DNA reads TGTGCCAGCAGAAGACCGGGGGGGTCCTACAATGAGCAGTTCTTC. Its translation: CASRRPGGSYNEQFF.

In its sample, this clone was seen once. V and J are TRBV5-1 and TRBJ1-2, with unresolved D. Germline lookup yields CDR1 SGHRS and CDR2 YFSETQ. The CDR3 totals 13 residues. V was pared by 4 bases and J by 3 bases, with 10 bases between. The CDR3 here is CASSPDSDYGYTF. DNA of the CDR3: TGCGCCAGCAGCCCGGACTCGGACTATGGCTACACCTTC.

This clone was recorded only once. J is TRBJ1-3 and V is TRBV2; no clear D gene. The CDR3 has 14 amino acids. V lost 6 bases and J 0 bases, leaving 9 bases between the germline ends. Germline V CDR1 and CDR2: SNHLY, FYNNEI. CDR3 in DNA: TGTGCCAGCAGCCTGGCCCTCTCTGGAAACACCATATATTTT. Amino acid sequence: CASSLALSGNTIYF.

This rearrangement joins TRBV7-3 to TRBJ2-1, with TRBD2 matching over 11 bases. Germline CDR1 and CDR2: SGHTA and FQGTGA. The trim removed 2 bases at V and 9 bases at J, leaving 6 bases unmatched. This CDR3 region has 15 residues. CDR3 DNA: TGTGCCAGCAGCTTAGAGGTAGCGGGGGGGCGTGAGCAGTTCTTC. Its translation: CASSLEVAGGREQFF.

The V and J genes are TRBV30 and TRBJ2-1; TRBD2 matches 8 bases. The CDR3 sequence is 14 residues long. CDR1 and CDR2 (germline): GTSNPN, SVGIG (reference sequence). V lost 0 bases to trimming and J lost 9 bases; unmatched junction nucleotides: 7. The chain's CDR3 is CAWSVTGGDGEQFF. CDR3 DNA sequence: TGTGCCTGGAGTGTTACGGGGGGGGATGGTGAGCAGTTCTTC.

The J gene is TRBJ1-3, the V gene TRBV27; D not resolved. The germline V and J ends were trimmed by 9 bases and 0 bases, with 9 bases remaining between them. Germline CDR1 is MNHEY and CDR2 is SMNVEV (reference sequence). CDR3 size: 13 residues. The CDR3 nucleotides are TGTGCCAGTAGATTTGCCTCTGGAAACACCATATATTTT. It codes for CASRFASGNTIYF.

This rearrangement joins TRBV6-4 to TRBJ2-1; 9 nucleotides agree with TRBD2. The length of the CDR3 is 16 residues. The junction had 3 bases not matched to a gene; V was cut back by 3 bases and J by 0 bases. Per the germline V gene, CDR1 is MRHNA and CDR2 is SNTAGT. CDR3 DNA sequence: TGTGCCAGCAGTGAAGAAGCGGGGGGCTCCTACAATGAGCAGTTCTTC. Translated, it gives CASSEEAGGSYNEQFF.

The J gene is TRBJ1-2, the V gene TRBV20-1; D is unclear. Germline V gene data show CDR1 as DFQATT and CDR2 as SNEGSKA (reference sequence). V shed 3 bases and J shed 6 bases, with 8 bases lying between them. The CDR3 length is 11 residues. CDR3 DNA sequence: TGCAGTGCTAGCCCCTCTCATGGCTACACCTTC. It translates to CSASPSHGYTF.

This clone has just a few counts. The chain combines TRBV5-4 with TRBJ1-2, with a weak D call TRBD1 (6 bases). The CDR3 runs to 14 residues. V was clipped by 6 bases and J by 3 bases, with 15 bases between them. Germline CDR1 and CDR2: SGHNT and YYREEE (reference sequence). CDR3 bases: TGTGCCAGCAATAGGGGGTTATCAGACTATGGCTACACCTTC. This encodes CASNRGLSDYGYTF.

The chain has TRBV18 and TRBJ2-1; D might be TRBD2 (5 bases). The CDR3 is made up of 15 amino acids. Per the germline V gene, CDR1 is KGHSH and CDR2 is LQKENI. The ends were cut back, 3 bases at V and 1 base at J, with 10 bases in the middle. CDR3 DNA: TGTGCCAGCTCACCTGGGAGCCAGTCCTACAATGAGCAGTTCTTC. Its translation: CASSPGSQSYNEQFF.

A single count supports this clone. This sequence joins TRBV7-2 and TRBJ2-7; D gene unclear. The CDR3 is made up of 13 amino acids. Trimming took off 5 bases at V and 4 bases at J, with 12 bases between the two ends. The germline V gene encodes CDR1 SGHTA and CDR2 FQGNSA. The DNA for the CDR3 is TGTGCCAGCAGCCTCCGTAGCTTTTACGAGCAGTACTTC. Protein: CASSLRSFYEQYF.

The chain joins TRBV24-1 to TRBJ1-2; TRBD1 aligns across 10 bases. V gave up 1 base and J gave up 4 bases; unmatched junction bases: 5. The CDR3 runs to 16 residues. CDR1 KGHDR and CDR2 SFDVKD come from the germline V gene. DNA for the CDR3: TGTGCCACCAGTGATTTTACGGGACAGGGGACCTATGGCTACACCTTC. Protein: CATSDFTGQGTYGYTF.

The V gene is TRBV24-1, the J gene TRBJ2-3; 10 bases are shared with TRBD1. In germline, CDR1 is KGHDR, CDR2 SFDVKD. V lost 12 bases to trimming and J lost 5 bases; unmatched junction nucleotides: 7. CDR3 length equals 13 residues. The CDR3: CASGTGAIDTQYF. The CDR3, as DNA: TGTGCCTCCGGGACAGGGGCCATAGATACGCAGTATTTT.

The chain combines TRBV5-6 with TRBJ2-7, with 9 bases that match TRBD1. The CDR3 runs 14 residues. V was pared by 3 bases and J by 6 bases, with 7 bases of the junction left unmatched. Germline V gives CDR1 SGHDT, CDR2 YYEEEE. The CDR3 coding sequence is TGTGCCAGCAGCTGGGGGACAGGGTTCCGCGAGCAGTACTTC. Amino acid sequence: CASSWGTGFREQYF.